This entry describes one T cell receptor beta chain. J gave up 5 bases and V 5 bases, and 14 bases lay outside the gene matches. CDR1 SGHVS and CDR2 FNYEAQ come from the germline V gene. The CDR3 runs 16 residues. This specimen belongs to a study of T cell responses to AZD1222 COVID-19 vaccine. The table came from immunoSEQ multiplex PCR; TCRdb's copy has only in-frame clones and leaves some out. Among about 140,000 clones listed, over 85% were seen once. The specimen comprised peripheral blood, sampled on day 0 of AZD1222 vaccination. The clonotype comes from an adult in good health. This chain uses TRBV7-6 with TRBJ2-5; TRBD2 matches at 7 bases. CDR3 residues: CASSPLLAVGGETQYF. The CDR3 coding sequence is TGTGCCAGCAGCCCCCTTTTAGCGGTGGGGGGGGAGACCCAGTACTTC. Full variable domain (rest looked up from reference TRBV7-6 and TRBJ2-5): GAGVSQSPRYKVTKRGQDVALRCDPISGHVSLYWYRQALGQGPEFLTYFNYEAQQDKSGLPNDRFSAERPEGSISTLTIQRTEQRDSAMYRCASSPLLAVGGETQYFGPGTRLLVL.